This T cell receptor beta chain emerged from a study of T cells in localized non-small cell lung cancer. Overall study findings and caveats: Longer overall survival was linked to higher blood T cell density. Maximal T cell clonality occurred in uninvolved adjacent lung, with tumor ranking below it. Since sequencing was restricted to only one region of the tumor, intratumor heterogeneity remains a possibility.

Sequencing used immunoSEQ multiplex PCR; TCRdb keeps in-frame clones, though not all of them. The table has around 140,000 clones, about 90% seen once. A note on this clone: The antigen is undetermined.

Germline V gene lookup returns CDR1 SGHRS and CDR2 YFSETQ. The length of the CDR3 is 15 residues. The junction had 5 bases not matched to a gene; V was cut back by 3 bases and J by 2 bases. The sequenced sample was peripheral blood, obtained before any cancer treatment. The chain combines TRBV5-1 with TRBJ2-3, with TRBD1 matching over 8 bases. This sequence originates from an older female donor with stage I lung adenocarcinoma. The CDR3 sequence: CASSWGTGDTDTQYF. The CDR3 DNA sequence: TGCGCCAGCAGCTGGGGGACAGGAGACACAGATACGCAGTATTTT.